The next 9 T cell receptor beta chains were all read from a single sample in a study of T-cell memory formation after mild COVID-19. MiXCR, applied by TCRdb to the 5' RACE reads, yields one record per CDR3 protein. The table lists fewer than 650,000 distinct CDR3 sequences, roughly 17% of them singletons. The sample taken for sequencing was PBMCs or a T cell subset sorted from them (not recorded which). The source is an adult woman who had mild COVID-19 (a few samples of this study predate the infection). Cell type and time point are not known.

A remark on this clonotype: A clone one base away is much larger, so this may be a read error. The chain employs TRBV20-1 and TRBJ1-2; 7 nucleotides align to TRBD1. The V and J ends lost 6 bases and 7 bases, in that order; junction bases with no gene match: 8. This CDR3 is 12 amino acids long. The germline V gene has CDR1 DFQATT and CDR2 SNEGSKA (reference sequence). The chain's CDR3 is CSASRGKGGYTF. The CDR3 nucleotides are TGCAGTGCGAGCAGGGGGAAGGGTGGCTACACCTTC.

The chain has TRBV18 and TRBJ2-1; D is unresolved. Germline V CDR1 and CDR2: KGHSH, LQKENI. This CDR3 spans 13 amino acids. The ends were cut back, 1 base at V and 8 bases at J, with 9 bases in the middle. CDR3 DNA: TGTGCCAGCTCACCACATGTTGAGGATGAGCAGTTCTTC. Translated, it gives CASSPHVEDEQFF. Full variable domain (missing parts from reference TRBV18 and TRBJ2-1): NAGVMQNPRHLVRRRGQEARLRCSPMKGHSHVYWYRQLPEEGLKFMVYLQKENIIDESGMPKERFSAEFPKEGPSILRIQQVVRGDSAAYFCASSPHVEDEQFFGPGTRLTVL.

This clonotype was seen a few times. The V gene is TRBV7-9, the J gene TRBJ2-5; D is ambiguous. CDR3 length equals 16 residues. V lost 1 base, J lost 1 base, and 13 bases lay in between. CDR1 SEHNR and CDR2 FQNEAQ come from the germline V gene (reference sequence). The CDR3 DNA sequence: TGTGCCAGCAGCTTAGGAGATCTGAACCGCCAAGAGACCCAGTACTTC. Encoded protein: CASSLGDLNRQETQYF.

The chain couples TRBV12-3 or TRBV12-4 to TRBJ2-2; D might be TRBD1 or TRBD2, each matching 5 bases. CDR3 length: 14 amino acids. V was pared by 10 bases and J by 4 bases, with 16 bases between. The CDR3 region is CATKQSGTTGELFF. The DNA of the CDR3 is TGTGCCACCAAACAGTCGGGGACCACCGGGGAGCTGTTTTTT.

The V and J genes are TRBV20-1 and TRBJ2-1; tentatively, D is TRBD1 or TRBD2 (6 bases each). Trimming removed 3 bases at V and 5 bases at J, with 11 bases between. CDR1 is DFQATT and CDR2 is SNEGSKA in the germline V gene (reference sequence). CDR3 length equals 13 residues. The CDR3 coding sequence is TGCAGTGCTAGGTTGAGGGGGGACAATGAGCAGTTCTTC. It specifies CSARLRGDNEQFF.

This clonotype was observed a handful of times. The chain carries TRBV6-5 and TRBJ1-1; D uncertain. Germline V lookup: CDR1 MNHEY, CDR2 SVGAGI. The CDR3 is 12 amino acids. Trimming shortened V by 11 bases and J by 5 bases, and 15 bases separated the two germline ends. The chain's CDR3 is CASQKGWTEAFF. As DNA, the CDR3 is TGTGCCTCCCAGAAGGGATGGACTGAAGCTTTCTTT.

The chain combines TRBV3-1 with TRBJ2-7; tentatively, D is TRBD1 (6 bases). CDR1 LGHDT and CDR2 YNNKEL come from the germline V gene (reference sequence). The V gene lost 1 base and the J gene lost 7 bases, with 17 bases spanning the gap. This CDR3 region has 15 residues. The CDR3 DNA follows: TGTGCCAGCAGCCAAGGTGATACAGGGTTGGCGGAGCAGTACTTC. It yields the protein CASSQGDTGLAEQYF.

This clonotype was counted a few times. The V and J genes are TRBV5-1 and TRBJ2-1; 9 bases agree with TRBD2. Germline CDR1 reads SGHRS; CDR2 reads YFSETQ. This CDR3 has 18 residues. J gave up 7 bases and V 4 bases, and 18 bases lay outside the gene matches. CDR3 loop: CASSPISSGGPRMNEQFF. The CDR3 DNA is TGCGCCAGCAGCCCGATAAGTAGCGGGGGCCCCCGCATGAATGAGCAGTTCTTC. Drawing the rest from reference TRBV5-1 and TRBJ2-1, the complete variable domain is KAGVTQTPRYLIKTRGQQVTLSCSPISGHRSVSWYQQTPGQGLQFLFEYFSETQRNKGNFPGRFSGRQFSNSRSEMNVSTLELGDSALYLCASSPISSGGPRMNEQFFGPGTRLTVL.

This clonotype showed up just a few times. V usage is TRBV11-2 and J usage is TRBJ1-3; weak D call: TRBD1 (6 bases). CDR3 length: 16 residues. V dropped 0 bases and J dropped 4 bases, with 13 bases sitting between them. Germline CDR1 reads SGHAT; CDR2 reads FQNNGV. Written as DNA, the CDR3 is TGTGCCAGCAGCTTAGAATTACAGGGACCAGGAAACACCATATATTTT. Translating gives CASSLELQGPGNTIYF.